These 2 T cell receptor beta chains share one sample of origin, sequenced in a study of shared clonotypes between healthy human individuals. The protocol was immunoSEQ multiplex PCR, while the TCRdb copy is restricted to in-frame clones and leaves out a portion. The sample records a few million clones, about 92% being singletons. The sequenced material came from naive CD4+ T cells from PBMCs. Documented subset: CD45RA+ positively selected. The source is a man aged 18 to 35 in good health. Some clones in this sample may be carry-over from other donors' samples.

This sequence joins TRBV7-6 and TRBJ1-1, with D unclear. This CDR3 spans 14 amino acids. Per the germline V gene, CDR1 is SGHVS and CDR2 is FNYEAQ. V was pared by 1 base and J by 7 bases, with 13 bases between. CDR3 sequence: CASSLGPEVYEAFF. CDR3 DNA sequence: TGTGCCAGCAGCTTAGGCCCGGAGGTTTATGAAGCTTTCTTT.

The chain joins TRBV6-6 to TRBJ1-5; D perhaps matches TRBD1 (6 bases). The end of the DNA is better explained by TRBJ2-3, so the J call may be wrong. Per the germline V gene, CDR1 is MNHNY and CDR2 is SVGAGI (reference sequence). This CDR3 spans 13 amino acids. CDR3 in amino acids: CASSSQGNQPQYF. The CDR3 nucleotides read TGTGCCAGCAGTTCGCAGGGGAATCAGCCCCAGTATTTT.